This T cell receptor (beta chain) was sequenced in a study of T cell repertoires in cytomegalovirus infection. Study overall: CMV infection plus the matching HLA type was flagged by public TCR beta signatures.

Via MiXCR, TCRdb re-called the reads, giving one row per CDR3 protein. The sample yields more than 50,000 distinct CDR3 sequences, about 30% seen once. V gave up 4 bases and J gave up 6 bases, with 7 bases separating them. Per the germline V gene, CDR1 is LNHNV and CDR2 is YYDKDF (reference sequence). The CDR3 spans 11 residues. A few counts support this clonotype. Its antigen is unknown. This receptor was obtained from a human donor in good health (CMV status not recorded). Some clones in this sample may be carry-over from other donors' samples. The chain employs TRBV15 and TRBJ2-7; D not certain. Sequencing was carried out using PBMCs, sequenced either directly or after in vitro stimulation (not recorded which). Written as DNA, the CDR3 is TGTGCCACCAGCAACCCCTTCGAGCAGTACTTC. Translated, it gives CATSNPFEQYF.